What follows are 17 T cell receptor beta chains derived from one specimen sequenced in a study of beta chain features in type 1 diabetes. Since all of the isolated RNA was reverse transcribed, expressed TCRB transcripts were what got sequenced. Clones were read by immunoSEQ multiplex PCR, and TCRdb kept only the in-frame ones, dropping some. The table lists roughly 310,000 clones, approximately 10% of them singletons, with roughly 0.016% in the top ten. Sequencing was carried out using naive CD4+ T cells from blood. These receptors were collected from a woman aged 25 to 39 in good health.

This clone appeared a few times. The chain recombines TRBV15 with TRBJ2-1, with D perhaps TRBD2 (6 bases). Germline V CDR1 and CDR2: LNHNV, YYDKDF (reference sequence). CDR3 length: 12 residues. V lost 0 bases to trimming and J lost 12 bases, with 9 bases between them. The CDR3 bases are TGTGCCACCAGCAGAGATCCAGCGGGGCAGTTCTTC. This codes for CATSRDPAGQFF.

There are a few counts of this clone. The chain combines TRBV7-9 with TRBJ2-3, with TRBD1 matching 9 bases. With V trimmed by 7 bases and J by 7 bases, 15 bases remained unmatched. The CDR3 is 16 residues long. CDR1 and CDR2 (germline): SEHNR, FQNEAQ (reference sequence). CDR3 residues: CASTAGGQGRWHTQYF. CDR3 DNA sequence: TGTGCCAGCACCGCCGGCGGACAGGGGAGGTGGCATACGCAGTATTTT. The whole variable domain, remainder taken from reference TRBV7-9 and TRBJ2-3, is DTGVSQNPRHKITKRGQNVTFRCDPISEHNRLYWYRQTLGQGPEFLTYFQNEAQLEKSRLLSDRFSAERPKGSFSTLEIQRTEQGDSAMYLCASTAGGQGRWHTQYFGPGTRLTVL.

CDR3: CASSSGGPNEQFF. CDR3 bases: TGTGCCAGCAGCTCCGGGGGGCCAAATGAGCAGTTCTTC. The rearrangement uses TRBV11-3 and TRBJ2-1; possible D gene TRBD2, 7 bases. Trimming removed 4 bases from V and 7 bases from J, with 11 bases in between. The CDR3 has 13 residues. Germline-derived CDR1 and CDR2 are SGHNT and YENEEA.

V gene TRBV7-2 combines with J gene TRBJ1-2; no clear D. Germline assignment: CDR1 SGHTA and CDR2 FQGNSA. The CDR3 extends over 16 amino acids. Trimming shortened V by 5 bases and J by 5 bases, and 21 bases separated the two germline ends. The CDR3 sequence: CASSVTPFPQSYGYTF. The CDR3 DNA reads TGTGCCAGCAGCGTTACACCTTTTCCCCAAAGTTATGGCTACACCTTC.

This clone was counted a few times. This chain connects TRBV7-3 to TRBJ2-5, with 7 bases that match TRBD2. In germline, CDR1 is SGHTA, CDR2 FQGTGA. The CDR3 contains 16 residues. V was clipped by 5 bases and J by 5 bases; unmatched bases: 14. The CDR3 DNA reads as TGTGCCAGCAGCCCCAAGGGAGGGGCTGCATGGGAGACCCAGTACTTC. Translation: CASSPKGGAAWETQYF.

This clone was seen only a few times. The chain employs TRBV28 and TRBJ2-5; D is undetermined. The CDR3 is 13 amino acids. V was shortened by 6 bases and J by 2 bases, with 10 bases between the two germline ends. CDR1 is MDHEN and CDR2 is SYDVKM in the germline V gene. The CDR3 loop is CASSGWSQETQYF. In DNA, the CDR3 is TGTGCCAGCAGCGGTTGGTCACAAGAGACCCAGTACTTC.

This sequence joins TRBV11-2 and TRBJ2-4, with TRBD2 identical over 7 bases. This CDR3 is 13 amino acids long. From germline, CDR1 is SGHAT and CDR2 FQNNGV. J was trimmed by 13 bases and V by 6 bases; bases with no gene match: 12. For the CDR3, the DNA is TGTGCCAGCAGGTCGAGCGGGGTCCGTGAACAGTACTTC. Translated, it gives CASRSSGVREQYF.

This chain connects TRBV14 to TRBJ1-1; a possible D gene is TRBD1 (5 bases). The ends were cut back, 3 bases at V and 0 bases at J, with 11 bases in the middle. This CDR3 is built from 15 residues. CDR1 and CDR2 from the germline V gene are SGHDN and FVKESK. CDR3 amino acids: CASSQMTALNTEAFF. The DNA for the CDR3 is TGTGCCAGCAGCCAGATGACAGCCTTGAACACTGAAGCTTTCTTT.

A few counts support this clone. J is TRBJ2-1 and V is TRBV28; 7 bases fit TRBD2. Germline CDR1 is MDHEN and CDR2 is SYDVKM. This CDR3 is built from 16 residues. With V trimmed by 1 base and J by 7 bases, 10 bases remained unmatched. CDR3 in DNA: TGTGCCAGCAGTTTATCATCGAGCGGGACGAGGAATGAGCAGTTCTTC. As protein: CASSLSSSGTRNEQFF.

The chain recombines TRBV5-6 with TRBJ2-1; 7 nucleotides align to TRBD1. After removal of 1 base from V and 1 base from J, the junction contained 5 bases not matched to a gene. The CDR3 is 16 residues long. CDR1 and CDR2 from the germline V gene are SGHDT and YYEEEE. The DNA of the CDR3 is TGTGCCAGCAGCTTGAGTGGGACAGTTTCCTACAATGAGCAGTTCTTC. Its protein is CASSLSGTVSYNEQFF. Filled out from reference TRBV5-6 and TRBJ2-1, the complete variable domain reads DAGVTQSPTHLIKTRGQQVTLRCSPKSGHDTVSWYQQALGQGPQFIFQYYEEEERQRGNFPDRFSGHQFPNYSSELNVNALLLGDSALYLCASSLSGTVSYNEQFFGPGTRLTVL.

This clone was seen a few times. The rearrangement joins TRBV9 to TRBJ2-7, with TRBD2 matching over 8 bases. V lost 0 bases and J lost 4; bases outside the gene matches: 18. The CDR3 has 19 amino acids. Germline CDR1 SGDLS, CDR2 YYNGEE. In DNA form, the CDR3 reads TGTGCCAGCAGCGTAGGTGCCCTCGGGAGGGATAATGGGAGGTACGAGCAGTACTTC. Encoded protein: CASSVGALGRDNGRYEQYF.

This clone was seen a handful of times. The chain links TRBV7-2 to TRBJ2-1; 10 bases agree with TRBD1. The CDR3 contains 15 residues. V gave up 4 bases and J gave up 2 bases; unmatched junction bases: 2. Germline CDR1 is SGHTA and CDR2 is FQGNSA. The CDR3 DNA follows: TGTGCCAGCAGCTCCGGGACAGGGGCCTACAATGAGCAGTTCTTC. It yields the protein CASSSGTGAYNEQFF.

V and J are TRBV30 and TRBJ1-2, with TRBD1 matching 7 bases. The germline CDR1 and CDR2 sequences are GTSNPN and SVGIG (reference sequence). The CDR3 runs 13 residues. V dropped 5 bases and J dropped 7; count of bases not matched to a gene: 10. In DNA form, the CDR3 reads TGTGCCTGGGGAGGGCAGGGGGTTGGTGGCTACACCTTC. This sequence encodes CAWGGQGVGGYTF.

This clone turned up a few times. The chain uses TRBV10-3 and TRBJ2-5, with a tentative D call TRBD2 (5 bases). V lost 3 bases and J lost 1, with 6 bases in between. CDR1 is ENHRY and CDR2 is SYGVKD in the germline V gene. The CDR3 runs 13 residues. For the CDR3, the DNA is TGTGCCATCAGTGACGGGGTCCAAGAGACCCAGTACTTC. Protein product: CAISDGVQETQYF.

The rearrangement uses TRBV11-3 and TRBJ1-1; D gene uncertain. CDR3 length equals 13 residues. CDR1 is SGHNT, CDR2 YENEEA, per germline. Trimming cost V 2 bases and J 0 bases, with 4 bases left between them. In DNA form, the CDR3 reads TGTGCCAGCAGCTTATCCGTGAACACTGAAGCTTTCTTT. It encodes CASSLSVNTEAFF. Complete variable domain (other parts from reference TRBV11-3 and TRBJ1-1): EAGVVQSPRYKIIEKKQPVAFWCNPISGHNTLYWYLQNLGQGPELLIRYENEEAVDDSQLPKDRFSAERLKGVDSTLKIQPAELGDSAVYLCASSLSVNTEAFFGQGTRLTVV.

This chain connects TRBV9 to TRBJ2-2, with D uncertain. Trimming left V 4 bases short and J 3 bases short, with 7 bases between. The length of the CDR3 is 13 residues. The germline V gene encodes CDR1 SGDLS and CDR2 YYNGEE. The CDR3 region has the DNA TGTGCCAGCAGCCAAACATACACCGGGGAGCTGTTTTTT. Amino acids: CASSQTYTGELFF.

The chain carries TRBV7-8 and TRBJ2-7; TRBD2 agrees at 11 bases. This CDR3 region has 15 residues. From germline, CDR1 is SGHVS and CDR2 FQNEAQ. The junction had 5 bases not matched to a gene; V was cut back by 5 bases and J by 2 bases. CDR3 DNA: TGTGCCAGCAGCCCCCTGACTAGCGGGGCCTACGAGCAGTACTTC. Protein sequence: CASSPLTSGAYEQYF.